This is a list of T cell receptor beta chains from one sample in a study of metastatic and nonmetastatic thyroid tumors. With MiXCR, TCRdb reprocessed the PCR reads. The table shows 12,000 or so clones, with 27% occurring only once. The sample taken for sequencing was adjacent normal tissue. These receptors all come from a male donor with papillary thyroid cancer or a benign thyroid nodule (not recorded which). Some clones in this sample may be carry-over from other donors' samples. Each CDR3 is given with its conserved first and last residue. Fields, in order: D gene, clone size, V gene, J gene, CDR3 DNA, CDR3 protein. A D gene is named only where the DNA matches it firmly. Expanded clones are given a class, and other clones once, few, many or no size at all.

>-|many|TRBV4-2|TRBJ2-2
TGTGCCAGCAGCCAAGATAAACGGAACACCGGGGAGCTGTTTTTT
CASSQDKRNTGELFF
>-|few|TRBV28|TRBJ2-5
TGTGCCAGCAACTACTTGTACGGGCAGGACCGAAGTGGAGAGACCCAGTACTTC
CASNYLYGQDRSGETQYF
>-|-|TRBV6-1|TRBJ2-2
TGTGCCAGCAGCACCGCCAGAGAGCTGTTTTTT
CASSTARELFF
>-|medium-sized|TRBV19|TRBJ1-1
TGTGCCAGCCACGCCTTCGGTGAAGCTTTCTTT
CASHAFGEAFF
>-|few|TRBV27|TRBJ2-7
TGTGCCAGCAGTTTACGGAGTACCTACGAGCAGTACTTC
CASSLRSTYEQYF
>-|-|TRBV7-2|TRBJ2-7
TGTGCCAGCAGCCCAACATGGGGCGCCGACGAGCAGTACTTC
CASSPTWGADEQYF
>TRBD2|-|TRBV11-2|TRBJ2-1
TGTGCCAGCAGCTTAGAGACTAGCGGCGACTTAAATGAGCAGTTCTTC
CASSLETSGDLNEQFF
>TRBD2|medium-sized|TRBV9|TRBJ2-5
TGTGCCAGCAGCGTAGGTGATAGCGGGGGGTGGGAGACCCAGTACTTC
CASSVGDSGGWETQYF
>TRBD1|few|TRBV6-1|TRBJ2-2
TGTGCCAGCAGTTCCCCCGGGACAGGGGGCACCGGGGAGCTGTTTTTT
CASSSPGTGGTGELFF
>-|few|TRBV3-1|TRBJ2-2
TGTGCCAGCAGCCAAAACAGGGCATCCGGGGAGCTGTTTTTT
CASSQNRASGELFF
>-|-|TRBV12-3/TRBV12-4|TRBJ2-2
TGTGCCAGCAGTTTATTGGGATCCGGGGAGCTGTTTTTT
CASSLLGSGELFF
>-|-|TRBV16|TRBJ1-1
TGTGCCAGCAGCCAGAGAATAGGAGGGACGAACACTGAAGCTTTCTTT
CASSQRIGGTNTEAFF
>-|-|TRBV6-1|TRBJ1-5
TGTGCCAGCAGTGAAGGGGGGACTCAGCCCCAGCATTTT
CASSEGGTQPQHF